The 5 T cell receptor beta chains listed next were all sequenced from one sample in a study of blood T cells in healthy people across ages. Combining a sample-barcoded 5' primer with a J-beta primer mix, a second PCR ran for roughly 7 to 12 cycles. TCRdb itself ran the 5' RACE reads through MiXCR, one entry per CDR3 protein. The table lists hundreds of thousands of distinct CDR3 sequences, 40% to 65% of them singletons. Sequenced: blood. These receptors came from a woman of 80 years or more in good health.

This clonotype has at least ten counts. V is TRBV7-6 and J is TRBJ2-1; D assignment may be TRBD1 or TRBD2 (5 bases each). From germline, CDR1 is SGHVS and CDR2 FNYEAQ. CDR3 length: 16 amino acids. V was pared by 1 base and J by 4 bases, with 14 bases between. CDR3 nucleotide sequence: TGTGCCAGCAGCTTAGGTGGGGCCACGGGATACAATGAGCAGTTCTTC. Translation: CASSLGGATGYNEQFF.

This clonotype was recorded at least ten times. This rearrangement joins TRBV29-1 to TRBJ2-3; D is perhaps TRBD2 (6 bases). CDR1 SQVTM and CDR2 ANQGSEA come from the germline V gene. The length of the CDR3 is 14 residues. V shed 5 bases and J shed 4 bases, with 16 bases lying between them. The CDR3 nucleotides read TGCAGCGTTCGGCGGGACCCTGGGGCAGATACGCAGTATTTT. It translates to CSVRRDPGADTQYF.

The chain has TRBV21-1 and TRBJ1-1; TRBD1 was called by the table and not checked on the DNA. TRBV21-1 constitutes a pseudogene. This CDR3 has 14 residues. The CDR3 loop reads CASSFEGGLTEAFF. In DNA form, the CDR3 reads TGTGCCAGCAGCTTTGAGGGGGGGCTCACTGAAGCTTTCTTT.

J is TRBJ2-1 and V is TRBV4-1; the match to TRBD2 covers 8 bases. Germline assignment: CDR1 MGHRA and CDR2 YSYEKL. CDR3 size: 17 residues. The trim removed 4 bases at V and 7 bases at J, leaving 15 bases unmatched. The CDR3 here is CASSRSPIAGPQNEQFF. In nucleotides, the CDR3 is TGCGCCAGCAGCCGCAGCCCTATAGCGGGGCCCCAGAATGAGCAGTTCTTC.

In this sample, this clonotype turned up many times. The rearrangement joins TRBV20-1 to TRBJ2-2; 12 positions match TRBD2. The CDR3 covers 15 residues. Germline-derived CDR1 and CDR2 are DFQATT and SNEGSKA (reference sequence). Germline trimming cut 3 bases from V and 5 bases from J; bases unmatched to any gene: 4. The CDR3 loop is CSASPSGRVTGELFF. The DNA for the CDR3 is TGCAGTGCTAGCCCTAGCGGGAGGGTTACCGGGGAGCTGTTTTTT.